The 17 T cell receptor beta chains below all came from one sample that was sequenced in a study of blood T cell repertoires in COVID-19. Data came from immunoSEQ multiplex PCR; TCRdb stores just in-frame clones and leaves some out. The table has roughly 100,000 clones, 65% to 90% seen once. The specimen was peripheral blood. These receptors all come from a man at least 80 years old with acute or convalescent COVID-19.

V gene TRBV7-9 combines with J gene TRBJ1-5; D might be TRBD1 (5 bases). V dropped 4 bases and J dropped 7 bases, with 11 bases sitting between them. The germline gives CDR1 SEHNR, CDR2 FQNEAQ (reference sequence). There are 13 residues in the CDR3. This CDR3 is CASSSQERQPQHF. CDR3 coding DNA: TGTGCCAGCAGCTCACAGGAGAGACAGCCCCAGCATTTT.

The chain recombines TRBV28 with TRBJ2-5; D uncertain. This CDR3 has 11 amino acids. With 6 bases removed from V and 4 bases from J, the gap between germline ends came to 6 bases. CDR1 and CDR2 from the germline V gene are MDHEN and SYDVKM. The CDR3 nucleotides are TGTGCCAGCAGGTTACGAGAGACCCAGTACTTC. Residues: CASRLRETQYF.

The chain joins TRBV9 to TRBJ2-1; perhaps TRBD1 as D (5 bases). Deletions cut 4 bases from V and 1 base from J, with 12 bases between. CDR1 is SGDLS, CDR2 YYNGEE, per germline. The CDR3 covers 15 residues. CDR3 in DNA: TGTGCCAGCAGCCCCAACAGGTTTTCCTACAATGAGCAGTTCTTC. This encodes CASSPNRFSYNEQFF.

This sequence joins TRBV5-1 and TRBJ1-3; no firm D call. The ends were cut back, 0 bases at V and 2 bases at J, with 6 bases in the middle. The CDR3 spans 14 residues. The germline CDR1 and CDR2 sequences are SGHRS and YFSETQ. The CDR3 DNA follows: TGCGCCAGCAGCTTGGACAGTCCTGGAAACACCATATATTTT. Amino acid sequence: CASSLDSPGNTIYF.

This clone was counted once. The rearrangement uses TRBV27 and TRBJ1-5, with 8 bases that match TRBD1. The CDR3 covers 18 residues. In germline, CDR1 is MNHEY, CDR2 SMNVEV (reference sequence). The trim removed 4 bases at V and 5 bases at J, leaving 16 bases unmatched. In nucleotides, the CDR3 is TGTGCCAGCAGTTCCGCCCCGGCCGGACAGGGATTTTATCAGCCCCAGCATTTT. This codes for CASSSAPAGQGFYQPQHF.

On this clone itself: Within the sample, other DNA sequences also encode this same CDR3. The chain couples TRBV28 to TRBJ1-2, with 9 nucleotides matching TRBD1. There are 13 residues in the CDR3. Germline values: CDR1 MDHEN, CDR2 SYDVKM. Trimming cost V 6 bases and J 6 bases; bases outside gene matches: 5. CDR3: CASRRTGGDGYTF. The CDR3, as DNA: TGTGCCAGCAGACGTACAGGGGGCGATGGCTACACCTTC.

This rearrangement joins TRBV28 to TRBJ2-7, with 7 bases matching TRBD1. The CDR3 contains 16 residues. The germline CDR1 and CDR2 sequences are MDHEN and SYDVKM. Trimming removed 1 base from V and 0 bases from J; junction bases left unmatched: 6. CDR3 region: CASSLSSWDSSYEQYF. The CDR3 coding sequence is TGTGCCAGCAGTTTATCGTCGTGGGACAGCTCCTACGAGCAGTACTTC.

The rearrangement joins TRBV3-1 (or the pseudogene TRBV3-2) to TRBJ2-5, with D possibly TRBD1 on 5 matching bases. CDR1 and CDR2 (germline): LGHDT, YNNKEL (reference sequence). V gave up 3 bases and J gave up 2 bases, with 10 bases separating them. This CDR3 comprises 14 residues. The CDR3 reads CASSHLGAQETQYF. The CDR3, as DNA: TGTGCCAGCAGCCACCTTGGGGCGCAAGAGACCCAGTACTTC.

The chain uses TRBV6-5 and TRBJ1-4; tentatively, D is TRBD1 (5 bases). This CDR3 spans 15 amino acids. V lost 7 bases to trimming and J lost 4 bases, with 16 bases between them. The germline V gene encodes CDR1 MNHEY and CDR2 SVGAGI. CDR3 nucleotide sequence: TGTGCCAGCAATTTTCTTGGGGACTTTAATGAAAAACTGTTTTTT. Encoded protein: CASNFLGDFNEKLFF.

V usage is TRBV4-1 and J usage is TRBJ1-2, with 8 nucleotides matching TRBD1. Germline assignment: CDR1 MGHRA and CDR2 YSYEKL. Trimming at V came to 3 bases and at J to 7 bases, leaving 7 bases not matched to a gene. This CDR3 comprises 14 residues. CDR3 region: CASSQARTGTGYTF. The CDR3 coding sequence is TGCGCCAGCAGCCAGGCCCGGACAGGGACTGGCTACACCTTC.

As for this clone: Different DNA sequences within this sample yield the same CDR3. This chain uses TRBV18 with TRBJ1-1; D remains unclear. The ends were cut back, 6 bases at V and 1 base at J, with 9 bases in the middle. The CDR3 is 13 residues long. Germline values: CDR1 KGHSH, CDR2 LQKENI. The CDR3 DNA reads TGTGCCAGCTCCCGTACAGAGAACACTGAAGCTTTCTTT. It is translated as CASSRTENTEAFF.

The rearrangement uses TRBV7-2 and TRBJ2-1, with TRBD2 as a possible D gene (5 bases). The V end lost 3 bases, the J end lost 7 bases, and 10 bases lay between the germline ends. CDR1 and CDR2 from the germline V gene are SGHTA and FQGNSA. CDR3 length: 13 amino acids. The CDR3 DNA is TGTGCCAGCAGCTTCAGGACTTCGAATGAGCAGTTCTTC. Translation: CASSFRTSNEQFF.

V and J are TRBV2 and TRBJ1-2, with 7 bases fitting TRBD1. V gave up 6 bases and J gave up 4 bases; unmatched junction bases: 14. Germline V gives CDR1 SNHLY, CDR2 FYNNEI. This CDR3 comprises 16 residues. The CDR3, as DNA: TGTGCCAGCAGGGGGGACAGAGGTGCGCGCGGCTATGGCTACACCTTC. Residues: CASRGDRGARGYGYTF.

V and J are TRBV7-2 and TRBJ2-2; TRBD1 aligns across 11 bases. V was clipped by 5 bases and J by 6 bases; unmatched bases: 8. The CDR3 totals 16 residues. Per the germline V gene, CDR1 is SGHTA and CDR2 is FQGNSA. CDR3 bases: TGTGCCAGCAGCCAATCCGGGACAGGGGGGGCCGGGGAGCTGTTTTTT. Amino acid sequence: CASSQSGTGGAGELFF.

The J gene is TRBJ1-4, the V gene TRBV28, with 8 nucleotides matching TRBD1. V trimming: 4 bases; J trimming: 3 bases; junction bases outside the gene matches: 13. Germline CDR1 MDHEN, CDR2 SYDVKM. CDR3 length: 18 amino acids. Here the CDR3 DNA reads TGTGCCAGCAGTTCCCAGGGGGCCAAGGGCGAGGCTAATGAAAAACTGTTTTTT. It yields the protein CASSSQGAKGEANEKLFF.

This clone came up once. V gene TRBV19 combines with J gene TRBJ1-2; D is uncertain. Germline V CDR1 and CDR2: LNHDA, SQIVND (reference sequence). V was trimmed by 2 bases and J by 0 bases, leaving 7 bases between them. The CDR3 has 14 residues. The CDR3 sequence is CASSINLANYGYTF. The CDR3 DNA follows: TGTGCCAGTAGTATAAATCTAGCTAACTATGGCTACACCTTC.

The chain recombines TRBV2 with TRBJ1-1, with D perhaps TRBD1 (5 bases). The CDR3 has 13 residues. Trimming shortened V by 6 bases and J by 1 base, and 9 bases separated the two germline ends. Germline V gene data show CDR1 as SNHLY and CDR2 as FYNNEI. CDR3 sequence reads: CASSPTGNTEAFF. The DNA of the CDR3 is TGTGCCAGCAGCCCCACAGGGAACACTGAAGCTTTCTTT.